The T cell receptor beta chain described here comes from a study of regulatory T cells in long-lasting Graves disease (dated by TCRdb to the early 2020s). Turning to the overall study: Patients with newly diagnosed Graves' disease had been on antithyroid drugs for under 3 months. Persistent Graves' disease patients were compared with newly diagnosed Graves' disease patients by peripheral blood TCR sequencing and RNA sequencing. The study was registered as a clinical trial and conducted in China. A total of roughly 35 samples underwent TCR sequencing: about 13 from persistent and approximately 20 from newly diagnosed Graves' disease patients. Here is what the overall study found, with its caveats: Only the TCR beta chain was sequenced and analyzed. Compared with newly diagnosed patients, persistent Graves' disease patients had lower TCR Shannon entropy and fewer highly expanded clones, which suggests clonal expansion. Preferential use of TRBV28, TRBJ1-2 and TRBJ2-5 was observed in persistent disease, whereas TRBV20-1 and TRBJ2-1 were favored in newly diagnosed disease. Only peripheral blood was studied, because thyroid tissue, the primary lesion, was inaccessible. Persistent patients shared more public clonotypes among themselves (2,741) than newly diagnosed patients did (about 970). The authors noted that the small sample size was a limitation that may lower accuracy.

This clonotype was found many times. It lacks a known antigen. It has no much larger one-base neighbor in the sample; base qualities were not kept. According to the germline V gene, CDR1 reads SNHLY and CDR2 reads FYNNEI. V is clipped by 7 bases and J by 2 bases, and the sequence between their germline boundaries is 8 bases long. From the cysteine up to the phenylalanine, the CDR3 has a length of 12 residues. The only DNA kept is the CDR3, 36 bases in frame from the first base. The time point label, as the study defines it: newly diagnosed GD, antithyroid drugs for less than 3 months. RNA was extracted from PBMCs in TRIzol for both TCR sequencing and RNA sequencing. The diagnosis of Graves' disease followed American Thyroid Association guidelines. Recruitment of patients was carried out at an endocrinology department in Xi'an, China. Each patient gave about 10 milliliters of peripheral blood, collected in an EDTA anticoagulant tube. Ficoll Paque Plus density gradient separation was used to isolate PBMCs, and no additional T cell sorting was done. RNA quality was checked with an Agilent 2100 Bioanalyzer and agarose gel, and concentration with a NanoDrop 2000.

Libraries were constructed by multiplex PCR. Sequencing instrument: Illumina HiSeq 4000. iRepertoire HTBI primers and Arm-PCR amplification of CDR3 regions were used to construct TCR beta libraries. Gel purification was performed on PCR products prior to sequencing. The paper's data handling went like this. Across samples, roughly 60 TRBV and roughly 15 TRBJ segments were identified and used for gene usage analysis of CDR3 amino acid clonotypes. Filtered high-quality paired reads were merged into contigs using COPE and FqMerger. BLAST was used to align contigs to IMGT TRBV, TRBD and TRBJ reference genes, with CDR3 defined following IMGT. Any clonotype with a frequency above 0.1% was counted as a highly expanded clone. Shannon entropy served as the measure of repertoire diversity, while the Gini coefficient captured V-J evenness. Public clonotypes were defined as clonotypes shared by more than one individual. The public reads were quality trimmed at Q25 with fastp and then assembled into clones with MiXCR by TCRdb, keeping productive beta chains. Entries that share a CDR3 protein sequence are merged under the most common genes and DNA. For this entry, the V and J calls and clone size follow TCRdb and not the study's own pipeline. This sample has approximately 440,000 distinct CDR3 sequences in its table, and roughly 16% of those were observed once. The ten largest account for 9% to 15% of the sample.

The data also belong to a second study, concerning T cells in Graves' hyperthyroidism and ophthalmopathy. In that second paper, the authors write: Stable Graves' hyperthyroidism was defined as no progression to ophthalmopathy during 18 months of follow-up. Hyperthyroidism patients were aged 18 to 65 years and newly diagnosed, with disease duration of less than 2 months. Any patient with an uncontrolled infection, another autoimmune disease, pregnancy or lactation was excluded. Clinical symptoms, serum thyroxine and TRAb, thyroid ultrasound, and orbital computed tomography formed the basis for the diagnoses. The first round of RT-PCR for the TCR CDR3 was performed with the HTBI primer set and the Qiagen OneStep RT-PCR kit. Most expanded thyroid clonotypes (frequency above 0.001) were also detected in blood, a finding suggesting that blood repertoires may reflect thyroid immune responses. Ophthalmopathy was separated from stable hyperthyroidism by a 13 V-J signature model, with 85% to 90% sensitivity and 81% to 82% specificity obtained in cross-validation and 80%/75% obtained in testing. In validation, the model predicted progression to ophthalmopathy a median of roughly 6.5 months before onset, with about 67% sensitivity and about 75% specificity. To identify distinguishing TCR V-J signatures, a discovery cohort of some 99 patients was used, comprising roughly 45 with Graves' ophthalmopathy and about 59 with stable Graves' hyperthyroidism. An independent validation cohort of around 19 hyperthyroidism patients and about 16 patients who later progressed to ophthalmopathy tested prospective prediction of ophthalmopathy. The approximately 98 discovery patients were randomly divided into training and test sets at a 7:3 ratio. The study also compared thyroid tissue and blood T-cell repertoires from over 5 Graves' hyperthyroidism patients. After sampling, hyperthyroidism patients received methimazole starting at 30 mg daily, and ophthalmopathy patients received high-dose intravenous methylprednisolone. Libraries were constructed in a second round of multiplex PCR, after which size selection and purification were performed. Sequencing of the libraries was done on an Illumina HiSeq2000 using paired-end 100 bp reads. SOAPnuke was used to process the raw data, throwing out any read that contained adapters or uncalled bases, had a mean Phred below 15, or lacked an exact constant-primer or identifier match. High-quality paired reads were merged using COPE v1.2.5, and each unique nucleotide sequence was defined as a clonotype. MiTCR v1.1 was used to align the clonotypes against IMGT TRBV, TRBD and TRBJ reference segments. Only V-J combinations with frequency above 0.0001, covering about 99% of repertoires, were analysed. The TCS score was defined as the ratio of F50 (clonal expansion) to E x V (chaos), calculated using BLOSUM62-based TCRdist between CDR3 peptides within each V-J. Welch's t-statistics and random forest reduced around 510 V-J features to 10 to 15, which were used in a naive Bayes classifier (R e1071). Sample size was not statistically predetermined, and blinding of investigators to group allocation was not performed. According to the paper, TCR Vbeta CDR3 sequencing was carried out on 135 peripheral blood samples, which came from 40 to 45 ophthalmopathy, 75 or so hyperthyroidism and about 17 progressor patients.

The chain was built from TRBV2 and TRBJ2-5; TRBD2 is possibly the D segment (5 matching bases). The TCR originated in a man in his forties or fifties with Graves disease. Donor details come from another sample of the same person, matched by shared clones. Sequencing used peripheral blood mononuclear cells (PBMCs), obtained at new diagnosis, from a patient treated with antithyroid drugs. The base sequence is TGTGCCAGCACGGGAATTCAAGAGACCCAGTACTTC. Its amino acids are CASTGIQETQYF. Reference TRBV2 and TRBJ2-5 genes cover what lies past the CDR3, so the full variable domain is EPEVTQTPSHQVTQMGQEVILRCVPISNHLYFYWYRQILGQKVEFLVSFYNNEISEKSEIFDDQFSVERPDGSNFTLKIRSTKLEDSAMYFCASTGIQETQYFGPGTRLLVL.